This T cell receptor (beta chain) originates from a study of cytomegalovirus exposure and HLA in healthy donors. General study points: TCR beta chain V- and J-gene trimming was linked, in a later analysis, to a missense variant in DCLRE1C.

PCR involved 60 Vbeta and 13 Jbeta primers. Assay: immunoSEQ multiplex PCR; the TCRdb copy retains only in-frame clones and omits some. This sample's table reports about 140,000 clones. Points on this clone: The antigen remains unidentified.

V was pared by 0 bases and J by 7 bases, with 6 bases of the junction left unmatched. The germline gives CDR1 LGHNA, CDR2 YSLEER. The CDR3 has 17 amino acids. The TCR sequence derives from a male donor in good health and CMV-seronegative. Input material: PBMCs. The chain combines TRBV4-3 with TRBJ1-6; 10 nucleotides match TRBD1. The CDR3, as DNA: TGCGCCAGCAGCCAAGATCATGGGGACAGGGGAAATTCACCCCTCCACTTT. It codes for CASSQDHGDRGNSPLHF.